This T cell receptor (beta chain) was retrieved from a study of T cell repertoires in cytomegalovirus infection. Study information: Shared public TCR beta signatures pointed to both CMV infection and a matching HLA type. General study results and limits: Within the response measured ex vivo, HLA-C-restricted CMV-specific TCR beta clonotypes were dominant.

In this sample, this clonotype turned up a few times. Its antigen is unknown. V was pared by 2 bases and J by 8 bases, with 10 bases between. The germline V gene has CDR1 SNHLY and CDR2 FYNNEI. The length of the CDR3 is 14 residues. A single record per CDR3 protein comes from TCRdb applying MiXCR to the reads. The profile shows 200,000 to 250,000 distinct CDR3 sequences, over 9% of them singletons. Sequencing was performed on PBMCs. The clonotype originates from a human donor in good health (CMV status not recorded). Some clones in this sample may be carry-over from other donors' samples. The chain uses TRBV2 and TRBJ1-6; tentative D call: TRBD1 (6 bases). The CDR3 DNA is TGTGCCAGCAGTGAAACGGACAGAGATTCACCCCTCCACTTT. This codes for CASSETDRDSPLHF.